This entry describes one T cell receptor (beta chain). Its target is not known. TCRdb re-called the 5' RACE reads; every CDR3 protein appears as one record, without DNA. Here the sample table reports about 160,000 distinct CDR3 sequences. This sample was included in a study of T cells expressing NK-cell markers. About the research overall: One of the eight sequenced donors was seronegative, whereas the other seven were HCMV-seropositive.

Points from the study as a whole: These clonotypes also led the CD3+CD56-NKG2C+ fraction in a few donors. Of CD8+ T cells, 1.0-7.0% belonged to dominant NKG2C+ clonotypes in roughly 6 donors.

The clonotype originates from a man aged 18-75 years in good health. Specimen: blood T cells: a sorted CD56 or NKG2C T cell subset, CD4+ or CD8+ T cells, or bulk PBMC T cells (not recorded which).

This CDR3 reads CASSYPGQGDNYGYTF. The chain links TRBV7-8 to TRBJ1-2; TCRdb names TRBD1, which stays unverified in the absence of DNA. The V gene's germline CDR1 is SGHVS and CDR2 FQNEAQ. The CDR3 runs to 16 residues.